This T cell receptor beta chain was documented in a study of cytomegalovirus exposure and HLA in healthy donors (dated by TCRdb to between 2016 and 2019). Regarding the research as a whole: An earlier analysis of some 600 of the donors reported roughly 300 Gb of sequence data and 100 million to 120 million unique TCR beta sequences obtained from around 170 million T cells. Among some 400 genotyped donors of the cohort, an average of around 240,000 unique TCR beta nucleotide sequences were sequenced per donor, around 20% of them non-productive. A few DR-DQ haplotypes were treated as single units for association and clustering because of strong linkage in the cohort. The study profiled the T cell repertoires of hundreds of subjects by immunosequencing and related them to cytomegalovirus serostatus. HLA typing included class I and class II loci at four-digit resolution. Besides the first cohort of roughly 660 subjects, a separate validation cohort made up of about 120 different subjects was used. Every discovery cohort repertoire had been produced on one sequencing platform. An early release covering 550 to 650 HLA-typed donors comprised roughly 300 gigabases of sequencing data and roughly 85 million unique TCR sequences. The later analysis used no new phenotypic data to find candidate immune exposures, relying instead on TCR beta sequences and their occurrence across donors. Of the 398 genotyped donors, approximately 83% fell in the genetic ancestry cluster associated with self-reported Caucasian donors. Alongside the repertoire data, information on donor age, sex, ethnicity and CMV serostatus was compiled. To predict cytomegalovirus infection status, the study brought together high-throughput TCR immunosequencing, statistical association of individual TCRs with disease status, and machine learning. The number of donors typed differed by locus, with about 629-640 for A, B, C, DRB1 and DQB1, roughly 520 for DQA1, under 610 for DPA1, and roughly 450 for DPB1. To decide whether each TCR beta V gene segment behaved as functional or pseudogenic, an earlier analysis of fewer than 750 of the donors relied on high-throughput TCR beta sequencing. A later analysis re-examined previously published TCR beta repertoires from more than 600 donors and added high-resolution HLA genotyping to investigate patterns of TCR occurrence. A later genetic analysis used genome-wide SNP genotypes for about 60% of the roughly 700 donors, treating that subset as a discovery cohort. The aim of the study was to test whether cataloging public T cell receptors could identify signatures of past pathogen exposure.

The germline V gene specifies MDHEN as CDR1 and SYDVKM as CDR2. V is reduced by 3 bases and J by 0 bases, leaving a spacing of 3 bases between them. The CDR3 covers 13 residues, taking in both the cysteine and the phenylalanine. The entry retains the CDR3 DNA only, 39 bases that are in frame from base 1. The cohort comprised around 700 healthy bone marrow donors. At the time of sampling, every cohort member was nominally healthy, though immune exposures that went unrecorded were likely present. The donor was CMV seronegative and was included in the group of a few hundred seronegative cohort members. A peripheral blood sample was provided by each donor, and peripheral blood mononuclear cells were used for TCR beta sequencing. Genomic DNA was extracted from the blood cell samples with the Qiagen DNeasy Blood Extraction Kit. Library method: the immunoSEQ multiplex PCR assay. For the multiplex PCR, a mixture combining 60 forward primers for TCR Vbeta segments and 13 reverse primers for TCR Jbeta segments was used. The CDR3 region of rearranged TCR beta genes was amplified from genomic DNA with a multiplex PCR assay. Amplified TCR beta libraries were sequenced as 87-base-pair reads on the Illumina HiSeq System. The authors' analysis ran thus. A later analysis tallied around 82 million unique TCR beta chains across the approximately 670 repertoires, and approximately 12 million of those chains were shared by two or more donors. Raw reads were error-corrected and collapsed into unique sequences with a nearest-neighbor algorithm that merged closely related sequences to remove PCR and sequencing errors. Alignment of CDR3 sequences to IMGT reference sequences was used to assign V, D and J gene segments. For a sequence to be retained, at least a six-nucleotide match to both a V gene segment and a J gene segment was required. A rearrangement was called productive if the CDR3 had no stop codons and remained in frame with V and J, and every other rearrangement was called non-productive. CDR3 was defined by IMGT convention, running from the second conserved V-encoded cysteine to the conserved J-encoded phenylalanine. Sequences without an unambiguous match to a single V gene segment were excluded from the earlier analysis of about 640 of the donors. In an earlier analysis of some 590 of the donors, a V segment was called functional when productive rearrangements were above 56.7%, and segregating when the standard deviation between donors exceeded 5%. A statistical classification framework was built to diagnose cytomegalovirus status from the catalog of TCR beta chain sequences. In a later analysis, V and J genes were assigned by comparing TCR nucleotide sequences against IMGT/GENE-DB human TR gene sequences. Using the TCRdist pipeline, a later analysis assigned CDR3 sequences along with most-parsimonious VDJ recombination scenarios. In a later analysis, each TCR beta chain was defined by its CDR3 amino acid sequence together with its V-gene family, and reads without a unique V-gene family were excluded. As a way to deal with suspected cross-contamination and a sequencing artifact, a later analysis dropped more than 500 nucleotide sequences that were highly shared and had low generation probability. For each public chain, a later analysis derived a clonal expansion index from normalized ranks of inferred template counts within each repertoire. Generation probabilities in a later analysis came from a VDJ recombination model fitted to out-of-frame rearrangements, and those results were checked against IGoR. In a later analysis, hypergeometric tests were used to score TCR-TCR, TCR-HLA and TCR-CMV co-occurrence, with a repertoire-size bias correction applied to TCR pairs. To estimate false discovery rates, a later analysis permuted the HLA or CMV assignments 20 times. In a later analysis, co-occurring TCRs were grouped using DBSCAN, with TCRdist sequence similarity added in when clustering inside HLA-allele-positive subsets. For co-occurrence clustering, repertoires with fewer than 30,000 or more than 120,000 public chains were excluded, along with five repertoires with anomalous nucleotide sharing. This immuneACCESS table, as held by TCRdb, lists in-frame sequences with V and J called but not all clones. Of the missing ones, under half trace to an unresolved V gene in checked studies; the others have no known cause. V and J calls and clone size are copied from that table; D and trimming were computed from the DNA. The sample includes about 140,000 clones, with approximately 82% observed a single time. The top ten clonotypes cover approximately 2% of the sample.

The research as a whole found: Because HLA typing was unavailable for some donors at each locus, only the typed subset was used in association tests. The earlier analysis of 587 of the donors excluded roughly 17 rarely observed V segments, including chromosome 9 orphons, because counts were too low. Some IMGT-functional V segments, including TRBV6-2 and TRBV6-3, could not be told apart with the 87-base-pair reads, so those segments were excluded. In a later analysis, around 17,000 TCR beta sequences were associated with specific HLA alleles at a false discovery rate of 0.05. Immune exposure information for the cohort was limited to CMV serostatus. An association between a missense DCLRE1C variant and V-gene and J-gene trimming of TCR beta chains was found in a later genetic analysis and replicated in an independent cohort. The cohort was sequenced for TCR beta chains only, and without alpha or paired-chain data the features that could be detected were limited. A further reported finding was that TCR beta sequences accurately predicted the HLA-A and HLA-B alleles for most subjects in the first cohort. In both the original and validation cohorts, the classifier was reported to diagnose cytomegalovirus status with high specificity and sensitivity. The presence/absence analyses assumed that sequencing depth was roughly uniform across donors, and that assumption may not be true. When HLA alleles, especially DR and DQ, strongly co-occurred, TCR associations were difficult to assign to individual alleles. Broadly in line with IMGT annotations, most TCR beta V segments showed up in productive rearrangements about 90% or about 30% of the time in an earlier analysis of 450 to 600 of the donors. In the study, roughly 160 TCR beta chains were listed as associated with cytomegalovirus. Linkage disequilibrium might explain the correlated functional status among segregating V segments, but an unknown experimental factor could not be excluded. Most TCR sequences were observed very rarely across donors, whereas some public TCRs were present in many individuals. Most CMV-associated TCR beta chains appeared to be HLA-restricted in a later analysis, and the HLA associations seemed to be driven largely by CMV exposure. In a later analysis, HLA-associated TCR beta chains showed more clonal expansion and lower generation probabilities than non-associated chains that were equally common. Three of the identified cytomegalovirus-associated TCR beta chains were confirmed in vitro to be specific for cytomegalovirus antigens. In a later analysis, the rate of TCR association differed among HLA loci, with DRB1 alleles having the most associated TCRs and HLA-C alleles having the fewest. The authors suggested that the approach could potentially be extended to other disease states and immunological phenotypes. The sequencing pipeline was judged likely to have produced a cluster of highly shared sequence variants as a technical artifact. Several of the top co-occurrence clusters appeared to be linked to parvovirus B19, influenza, CMV and Epstein-Barr virus, according to a later analysis. A later genetic analysis reported fewer N-insertions in productive TCRs among donors in an Asian-associated ancestry cluster than the roughly 720-donor mean.

Comments on this clone: No antigen is known for it. Per-nucleotide qualities are absent, and no much larger clonotype sits a single base away.

The rearranged chain carries TRBV28 and TRBJ1-5; the D gene is unclear. The receptor was isolated from a middle-aged woman in good health and CMV-seronegative. Source material: PBMCs. In nucleotides, the sequence is TGTGCCAGCAGTTTTTATAGCAATCAGCCCCAGCATTTT. The encoded protein is CASSFYSNQPQHF.